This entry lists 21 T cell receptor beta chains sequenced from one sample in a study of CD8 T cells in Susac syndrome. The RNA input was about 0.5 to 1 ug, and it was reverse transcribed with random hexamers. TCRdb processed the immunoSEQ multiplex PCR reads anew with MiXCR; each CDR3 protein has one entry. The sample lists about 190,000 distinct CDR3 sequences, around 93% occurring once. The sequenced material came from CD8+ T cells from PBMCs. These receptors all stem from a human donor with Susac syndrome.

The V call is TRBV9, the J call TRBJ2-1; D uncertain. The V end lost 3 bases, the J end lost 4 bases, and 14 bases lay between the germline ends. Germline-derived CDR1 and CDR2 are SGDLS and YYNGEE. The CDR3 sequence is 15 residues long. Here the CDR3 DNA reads TGTGCCAGCAGCGGTACGGGCGCCTGGTACAATGAGCAGTTCTTC. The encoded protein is CASSGTGAWYNEQFF.

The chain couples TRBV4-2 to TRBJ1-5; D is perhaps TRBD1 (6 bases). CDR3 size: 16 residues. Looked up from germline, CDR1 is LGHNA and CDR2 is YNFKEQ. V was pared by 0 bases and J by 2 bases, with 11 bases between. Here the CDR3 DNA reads TGTGCCAGCAGCCAAGAAGAGGGGGGCGGCAATCAGCCCCAGCATTTT. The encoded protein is CASSQEEGGGNQPQHF.

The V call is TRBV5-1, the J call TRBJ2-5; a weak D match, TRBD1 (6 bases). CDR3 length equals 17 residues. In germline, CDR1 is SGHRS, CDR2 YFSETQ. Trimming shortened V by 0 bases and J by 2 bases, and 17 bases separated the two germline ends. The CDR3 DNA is TGCGCCAGCAGCTTGGCCAAAGGGACACAATTTCAAGAGACCCAGTACTTC. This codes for CASSLAKGTQFQETQYF.

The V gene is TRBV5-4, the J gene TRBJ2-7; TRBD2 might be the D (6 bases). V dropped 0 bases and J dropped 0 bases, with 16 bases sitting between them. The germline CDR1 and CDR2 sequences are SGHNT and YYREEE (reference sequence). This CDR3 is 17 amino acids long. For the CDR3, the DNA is TGTGCCAGCAGCTTGGAGATTGGGGACTCCACCTCCTACGAGCAGTACTTC. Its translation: CASSLEIGDSTSYEQYF.

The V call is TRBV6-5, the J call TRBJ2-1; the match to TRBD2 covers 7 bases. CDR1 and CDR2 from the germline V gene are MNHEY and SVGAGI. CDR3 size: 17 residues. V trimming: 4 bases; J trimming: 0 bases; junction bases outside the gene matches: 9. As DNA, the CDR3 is TGTGCCAGCAGTTCAAGACTAGCCGCCAGCTCCTACAATGAGCAGTTCTTC. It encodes CASSSRLAASSYNEQFF.

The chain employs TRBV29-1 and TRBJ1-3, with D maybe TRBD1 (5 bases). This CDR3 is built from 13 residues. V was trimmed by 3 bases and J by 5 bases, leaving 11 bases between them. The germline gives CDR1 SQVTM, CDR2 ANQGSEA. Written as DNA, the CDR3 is TGCAGCGTTGATGGGGGACTGCGAAACACCATATATTTT. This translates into CSVDGGLRNTIYF. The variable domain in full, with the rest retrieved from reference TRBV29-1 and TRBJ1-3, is SAVISQKPSRDICQRGTSLTIQCQVDSQVTMMFWYRQQPGQSLTLIATANQGSEATYESGFVIDKFPISRPNLTFSTLTVSNMSPEDSSIYLCSVDGGLRNTIYFGEGSWLTVV.

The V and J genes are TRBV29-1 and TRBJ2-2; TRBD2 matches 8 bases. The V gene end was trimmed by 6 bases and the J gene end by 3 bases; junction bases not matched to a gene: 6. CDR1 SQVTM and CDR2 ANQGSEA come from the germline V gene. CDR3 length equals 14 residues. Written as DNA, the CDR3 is TGCAGCGTCGGAGCGGGAGAGGACACCGGGGAGCTGTTTTTT. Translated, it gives CSVGAGEDTGELFF.

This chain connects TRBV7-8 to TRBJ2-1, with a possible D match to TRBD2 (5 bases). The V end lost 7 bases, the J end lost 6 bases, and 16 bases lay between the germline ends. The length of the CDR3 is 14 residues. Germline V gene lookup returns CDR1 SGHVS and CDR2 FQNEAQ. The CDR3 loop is CASTFSEGPNEQFF. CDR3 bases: TGTGCCAGCACCTTTAGCGAGGGCCCCAATGAGCAGTTCTTC.

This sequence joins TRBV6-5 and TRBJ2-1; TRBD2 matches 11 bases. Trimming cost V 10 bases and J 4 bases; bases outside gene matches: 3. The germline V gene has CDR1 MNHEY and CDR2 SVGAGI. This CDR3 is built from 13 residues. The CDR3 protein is CATGTSGYNEQFF. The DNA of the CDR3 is TGTGCCACCGGGACTAGCGGATACAATGAGCAGTTCTTC.

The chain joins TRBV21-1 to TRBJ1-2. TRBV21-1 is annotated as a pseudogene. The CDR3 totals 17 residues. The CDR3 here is CASSKALSAYLGYGYTF. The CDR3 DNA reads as TGTGCCAGCAGCAAAGCGCTTTCAGCGTATTTGGGCTATGGCTACACCTTC.

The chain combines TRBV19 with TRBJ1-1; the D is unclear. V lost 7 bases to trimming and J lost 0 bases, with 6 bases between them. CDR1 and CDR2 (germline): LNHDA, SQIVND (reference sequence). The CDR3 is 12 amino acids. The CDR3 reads CASNTLNTEAFF. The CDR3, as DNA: TGTGCCAGTAATACTCTGAACACTGAAGCTTTCTTT.

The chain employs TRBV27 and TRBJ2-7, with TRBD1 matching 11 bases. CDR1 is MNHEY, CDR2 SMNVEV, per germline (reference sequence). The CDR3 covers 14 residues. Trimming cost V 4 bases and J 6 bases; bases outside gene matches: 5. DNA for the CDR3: TGTGCCAGCAGTTCCGGGACAGGGGGTGGCGAGCAGTACTTC. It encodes CASSSGTGGGEQYF.

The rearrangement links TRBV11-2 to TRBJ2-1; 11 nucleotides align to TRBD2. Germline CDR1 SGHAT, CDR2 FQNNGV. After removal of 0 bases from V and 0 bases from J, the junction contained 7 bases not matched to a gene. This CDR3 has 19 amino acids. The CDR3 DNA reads TGTGCCAGCAGCTTAGAGGGACTAGCGGTTCCAATCTCCTACAATGAGCAGTTCTTC. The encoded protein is CASSLEGLAVPISYNEQFF. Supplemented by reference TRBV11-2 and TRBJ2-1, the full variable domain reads EAGVAQSPRYKIIEKRQSVAFWCNPISGHATLYWYQQILGQGPKLLIQFQNNGVVDDSQLPKDRFSAERLKGVDSTLKIQPAKLEDSAVYLCASSLEGLAVPISYNEQFFGPGTRLTVL.

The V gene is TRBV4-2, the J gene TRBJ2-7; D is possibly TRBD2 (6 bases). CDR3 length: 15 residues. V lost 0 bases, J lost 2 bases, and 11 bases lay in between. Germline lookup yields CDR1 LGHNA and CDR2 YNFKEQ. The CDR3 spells CASSQEFGGAYEQYF. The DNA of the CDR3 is TGTGCCAGCAGCCAAGAGTTCGGGGGAGCCTACGAGCAGTACTTC.

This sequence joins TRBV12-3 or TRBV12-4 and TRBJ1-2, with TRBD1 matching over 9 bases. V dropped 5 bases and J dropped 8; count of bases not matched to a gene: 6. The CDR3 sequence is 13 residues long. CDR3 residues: CASSGDRAGGYTF. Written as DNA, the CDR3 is TGTGCCAGCAGTGGGGACAGGGCAGGGGGCTACACCTTC.

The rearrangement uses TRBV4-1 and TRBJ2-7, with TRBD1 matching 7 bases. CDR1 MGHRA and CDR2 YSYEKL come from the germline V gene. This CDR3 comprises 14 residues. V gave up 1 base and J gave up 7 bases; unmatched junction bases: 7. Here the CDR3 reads CASSQARGLGEQYF. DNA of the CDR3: TGCGCCAGCAGCCAAGCGAGGGGGCTCGGTGAGCAGTACTTC.

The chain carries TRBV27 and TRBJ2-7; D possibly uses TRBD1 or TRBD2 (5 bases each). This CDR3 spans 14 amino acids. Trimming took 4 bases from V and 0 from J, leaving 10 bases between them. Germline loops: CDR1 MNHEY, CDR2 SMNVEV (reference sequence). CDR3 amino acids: CASSWGSSSYEQYF. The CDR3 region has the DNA TGTGCCAGCAGTTGGGGGTCCAGCTCCTACGAGCAGTACTTC.

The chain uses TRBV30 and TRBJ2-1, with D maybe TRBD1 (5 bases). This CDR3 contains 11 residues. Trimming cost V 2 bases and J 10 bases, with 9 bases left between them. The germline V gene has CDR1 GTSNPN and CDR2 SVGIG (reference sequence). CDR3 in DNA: TGTGCCTGGAGTCCCGCAGGGGAGCAGTTCTTC. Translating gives CAWSPAGEQFF.

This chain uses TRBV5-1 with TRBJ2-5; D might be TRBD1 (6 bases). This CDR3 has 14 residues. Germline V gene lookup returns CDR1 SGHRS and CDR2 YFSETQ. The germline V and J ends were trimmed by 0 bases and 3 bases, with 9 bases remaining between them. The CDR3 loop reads CASSLVAGEETQYF. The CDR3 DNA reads TGCGCCAGCAGCTTGGTGGCAGGGGAAGAGACCCAGTACTTC.

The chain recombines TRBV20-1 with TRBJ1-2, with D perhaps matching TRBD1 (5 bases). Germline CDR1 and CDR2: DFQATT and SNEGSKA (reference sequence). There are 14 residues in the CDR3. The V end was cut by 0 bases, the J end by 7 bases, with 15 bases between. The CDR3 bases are TGCAGTGCTAGAGATTTACAAGGGGACGGTGGCTACACCTTC. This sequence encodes CSARDLQGDGGYTF.

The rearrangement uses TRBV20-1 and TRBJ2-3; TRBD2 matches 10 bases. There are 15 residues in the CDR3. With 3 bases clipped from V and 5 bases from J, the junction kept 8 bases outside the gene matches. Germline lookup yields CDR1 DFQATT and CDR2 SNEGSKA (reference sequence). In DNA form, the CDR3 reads TGCAGTGCTAGCTTTCCTAGCGGGGGTCTAGATACGCAGTATTTT. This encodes CSASFPSGGLDTQYF.